One T cell receptor beta chain is described in this entry. By frequency, this clonotype is medium-sized (0.01 to 0.1%), with no count recorded. Its antigen has not been determined. The CDR3 has 15 amino acids, counting the end cysteine and phenylalanine. Only the protein sequence is given. CDR1 and CDR2 were assigned from the germline V gene as SGHTA and FQGTGA. This entry is derived from a study of CD8 T cells in cerebrospinal fluid in Alzheimer's disease (dated by TCRdb to about 2020). Broadly, across the study: To assess CSF T cell clonal expansion, the study used two single-cell approaches: plate-based nested PCR sequencing and droplet-based sequencing. The study tested whether clonally expanded T cells were present in cerebrospinal fluid from healthy elderly individuals and from patients with neurodegenerative disease. A total of approximately 24 samples were covered by the CSF gene-expression analysis, in which Parkinson's disease patients were included. In the droplet-based CSF analysis comparing patients with controls, there were about nine healthy controls (10,876 cells) and about nine patients with MCI or Alzheimer's disease (approximately 10,000 cells). Paper-wide results and their limitations: The EBV-specific clones were neither the most highly expanded clones nor enriched among patients. Only samples with detectable clones went into the overall clonality comparison: around eleven healthy, 5 MCI, 5 AD, and 6 PD. In pooled data, a highly expanded clone (at least 3% of TCRs) occurred in 1 of 10 healthy subjects versus 4 of 6 Alzheimer's patients. In patients with MCI or Alzheimer's disease, the biggest CSF clone accounted for a larger percentage of TCRs than in controls. The authors cautioned that detecting EBV-specific TCRs in CSF does not establish a causal link between EBV and Alzheimer's disease.

Libraries were prepared through 10x single-cell sequencing. CSF cells were profiled with 10X Genomics single-cell V(D)J and 5' gene-expression libraries. CSF single-cell TCR libraries were sequenced on an Illumina NextSeq550. The study's processing was this. V(D)J reads were aligned to the vdj-GRCh38 alts ensemble 2.0.0 reference and processed with the Cell Ranger vdj pipeline. A clonotype was defined as a group of cell barcodes sharing the same set of productive CDR3 nucleotide sequences. To link clonality with transcriptional profiles, clonotype information was incorporated into Seurat v3.0 gene-expression metadata. CSF cells with more than 1,800 genes, more than 7,500 UMIs or more than 10% mitochondrial reads were excluded. To find TCRs with known antigen specificity, CDR3-beta sequences were matched against VDJdb. The network analysis of clone sharing was performed with the R package qgraph and was limited to TCRs that had complete alpha and beta chains. The reads were reprocessed in TCRdb, with one entry per CDR3 protein sequence and no accompanying DNA. TCRdb's processing, not the authors' own work, is the source of the V and J calls. The sample's clone listing holds around 1,100 distinct CDR3 sequences. 15% of the sample lies in the top ten.

Every participant was in good physical condition and had no acute infectious disease. For droplet-based sequencing, live CSF cells were sorted with a live/dead marker. CSF was obtained by lumbar puncture, and immune cells were pelleted by centrifugation at 300g. Each CSF sample was examined for red blood cells, and any sample with blood contamination was excluded. CSF cells were cryopreserved in freezing medium, frozen overnight at -80 °C, and then stored in liquid nitrogen. CSF samples were stored for less than six months before analysis. The V and J segments used are TRBV7-3 and TRBJ1-4. The sequence was collected from a human donor in good health. Sequenced sample: cerebrospinal fluid. The CDR3 reads as follows: CASSLPKGTNEKLFF.